This is a list of T cell receptor beta chains from one sample in a study of CD8+CD57+ T cells in acquired aplastic anemia. TCRdb itself ran the reads through MiXCR, one entry per CDR3 protein. The sample carries 200,000 to 250,000 distinct CDR3 sequences, around 63% recorded once. Sequencing was carried out using sorted CD4+, CD8+, or CD8+CD57+ T cells (not recorded which) from PBMCs. Receptors originate from a human donor in good health. Both conserved end residues are part of each CDR3. Each record gives: V gene, J gene, clone size, D gene, CDR3 protein. The D gene is left open where the match is weak. Expanded clones are given a class, and other clones once, few, many or no size at all.

V gene: TRBV29-1
J gene: TRBJ2-1
clone size: .
D gene: TRBD2
CDR3 protein: CSISGRAGVNEQFF

V gene: TRBV20-1
J gene: TRBJ1-6
clone size: .
D gene: TRBD1
CDR3 protein: CSAPGGGGQGQSLHF

V gene: TRBV6-4
J gene: TRBJ2-7
clone size: .
D gene: .
CDR3 protein: CASSRFRSGYEQYF

V gene: TRBV15
J gene: TRBJ2-1
clone size: .
D gene: .
CDR3 protein: CATSTRIGNEQFF

V gene: TRBV7-3
J gene: TRBJ2-7
clone size: .
D gene: TRBD2
CDR3 protein: CASSLEGLAGKNEQYF

V gene: TRBV19
J gene: TRBJ2-1
clone size: once
D gene: .
CDR3 protein: CARTSLVGARYNEQFF

V gene: TRBV20-1
J gene: TRBJ1-5
clone size: many
D gene: .
CDR3 protein: CSASDLSAGVSNQPQHF

V gene: TRBV19
J gene: TRBJ2-7
clone size: many
D gene: TRBD2
CDR3 protein: CASSMTSGRFSYEQYF

V gene: TRBV28
J gene: TRBJ2-7
clone size: .
D gene: TRBD2
CDR3 protein: CASSLRGLANEQYF

V gene: TRBV9
J gene: TRBJ2-3
clone size: .
D gene: TRBD2
CDR3 protein: CASSVSGTSYNEQYF

V gene: TRBV20-1
J gene: TRBJ2-1
clone size: once
D gene: .
CDR3 protein: CSARAPLYNEQFF

V gene: TRBV9
J gene: TRBJ2-1
clone size: many
D gene: .
CDR3 protein: CASSPSGFEQFF

V gene: TRBV7-2
J gene: TRBJ1-1
clone size: .
D gene: TRBD1
CDR3 protein: CASKGAGRDTEAFF

V gene: TRBV7-2
J gene: TRBJ1-2
clone size: .
D gene: TRBD1
CDR3 protein: CASSLSSRQGSSYGYTF

V gene: TRBV4-1
J gene: TRBJ1-1
clone size: once
D gene: .
CDR3 protein: CASRSPNTEAFF

V gene: TRBV9
J gene: TRBJ1-4
clone size: many
D gene: .
CDR3 protein: CASSVGDGTNEKLFF

V gene: TRBV2
J gene: TRBJ1-2
clone size: .
D gene: .
CDR3 protein: CASTRAYGYTF

V gene: TRBV2
J gene: TRBJ1-2
clone size: .
D gene: TRBD1
CDR3 protein: CASWLTRQGAAGYTF

V gene: TRBV24-1
J gene: TRBJ1-5
clone size: .
D gene: .
CDR3 protein: CARVGSDRNYSNQPQHF

V gene: TRBV20-1
J gene: TRBJ2-7
clone size: medium-sized
D gene: TRBD2
CDR3 protein: CSARELEREWHEQYF

V gene: TRBV9
J gene: TRBJ2-7
clone size: .
D gene: .
CDR3 protein: CASPRQISYEQYF

V gene: TRBV29-1
J gene: TRBJ2-2
clone size: .
D gene: .
CDR3 protein: CSVDTSNTGELFF

V gene: TRBV7-8
J gene: TRBJ2-7
clone size: .
D gene: TRBD2
CDR3 protein: CASSEISSGGSYEQYF

V gene: TRBV15
J gene: TRBJ2-7
clone size: .
D gene: TRBD2
CDR3 protein: CATSRGRTSGAYEQYF

V gene: TRBV7-2
J gene: TRBJ2-7
clone size: .
D gene: .
CDR3 protein: CASSARDGYEQYF

V gene: TRBV6-1
J gene: TRBJ2-3
clone size: .
D gene: .
CDR3 protein: CASSEAPPPLTDTQYF